The 22 T cell receptor beta chains below were found in one sample sequenced in a study of Ad26.COV2.S vaccination and SARS-CoV-2 variants. The data were produced by immunoSEQ multiplex PCR, yet TCRdb's version contains in-frame clones alone and is incomplete. The sample has under 500,000 clones; over 80% are singletons. Described treatment: some 19 received Ad26.COV2.S at low or high dose, single or two shots; about 5 received placebo; per-sample allocation not given. Samples were taken on day 63 after the first vaccine or placebo injection. The specimen was peripheral blood, collected in a trial of Ad26.COV2.S vaccine versus placebo. These receptors all stem from a person aged 18 to 59 who received the Ad26.COV2.S COVID-19 vaccine or a placebo.

Only a few counts were recorded for this clone. The J gene is TRBJ1-2, the V gene TRBV7-2; D is unclear. Germline loops: CDR1 SGHTA, CDR2 FQGNSA. This CDR3 region has 14 residues. Between the trimmed V and J ends, which lost 0 bases and 5 bases, there was a span of 10 bases. The CDR3 sequence: CASSLARTGYGYTF. The CDR3, as DNA: TGTGCCAGCAGCTTAGCTCGGACCGGATATGGCTACACCTTC.

The chain links TRBV4-3 to TRBJ2-1; 7 bases line up with TRBD2. The trim removed 6 bases at V and 7 bases at J, leaving 15 bases unmatched. Germline CDR1 and CDR2: LGHNA and YSLEER. This CDR3 has 16 amino acids. CDR3 sequence reads: CASRHKSSGVGNEQFF. CDR3 nucleotide sequence: TGCGCCAGCAGGCACAAATCTAGCGGTGTTGGGAATGAGCAGTTCTTC.

The chain has TRBV30 and TRBJ2-6; 11 nucleotides align to TRBD1. CDR1 is GTSNPN and CDR2 is SVGIG in the germline V gene (reference sequence). With V trimmed by 2 bases and J by 0 bases, 6 bases remained unmatched. The CDR3 contains 18 residues. The CDR3 bases are TGTGCCTGGAGTCCCTGGGACAGGGGGGGCTCTGGGGCCAACGTCCTGACTTTC. This encodes CAWSPWDRGGSGANVLTF.

V gene TRBV19 combines with J gene TRBJ2-1; the match to TRBD2 covers 14 bases. CDR3 length equals 16 residues. CDR1 is LNHDA, CDR2 SQIVND, per germline (reference sequence). V shed 4 bases and J 9 bases; nucleotides not matched to a gene: 8. CDR3 DNA sequence: TGTGCCAGTAGTACCCTGACTAGCGGGGGGGCCGGTGAGCAGTTCTTC. It is translated as CASSTLTSGGAGEQFF.

The CDR3 here is CASSLYYGYTF. CDR3 coding DNA: TGTGCCAGCAGTTTATACTATGGCTACACCTTC. This chain connects TRBV28 to TRBJ1-2; D call uncertain. CDR1 MDHEN and CDR2 SYDVKM come from the germline V gene. This CDR3 has 11 amino acids. The V end was cut by 1 base, the J end by 3 bases, with 0 bases between.

The chain has TRBV19 and TRBJ2-7; no definite D call. This CDR3 spans 13 amino acids. CDR1 and CDR2 (germline): LNHDA, SQIVND (reference sequence). V shed 3 bases and J shed 5 bases, with 11 bases lying between them. The CDR3 DNA is TGTGCCAGTAGTATCCTCCCTCAGGACGAGCAGTACTTC. It encodes CASSILPQDEQYF.

The gene calls are TRBV18 and TRBJ2-7, with 8 bases that match TRBD1. The CDR3 sequence is 14 residues long. The J segment lost 5 bases and the V segment lost 1 base, leaving 4 bases of the junction unmatched. Germline values: CDR1 KGHSH, CDR2 LQKENI. Written as DNA, the CDR3 is TGTGCCAGCTCACCACAAGGACAGGGCAACGAGCAGTACTTC. This translates into CASSPQGQGNEQYF.

The chain has TRBV7-6 and TRBJ2-3, with 9 bases aligning to TRBD2. The CDR3 extends over 16 amino acids. Unmatched junction bases numbered 10, after V lost 5 bases and J lost 4 bases. Germline-derived CDR1 and CDR2 are SGHVS and FNYEAQ. The CDR3 coding sequence is TGTGCCAGCAGCCTCCGATCTAGCGGGGCATCAGATACGCAGTATTTT. As protein: CASSLRSSGASDTQYF.

This chain's CDR3 is CASSLDPGDNQPQHF. The CDR3 DNA follows: TGTGCCAGCAGCCTTGACCCGGGGGACAATCAGCCCCAGCATTTT. The rearrangement uses TRBV11-2 and TRBJ1-5; D is perhaps TRBD1 (5 bases). CDR3 size: 15 residues. V was trimmed by 5 bases and J by 3 bases, leaving 14 bases between them. Germline loops: CDR1 SGHAT, CDR2 FQNNGV.

This chain joins TRBV13 and TRBJ1-2; TRBD1 matches at 11 bases. Germline V gene data show CDR1 as PRHDT and CDR2 as FYEKMQ (reference sequence). CDR3 length: 18 residues. The junction had 9 bases not matched to a gene; V was cut back by 0 bases and J by 3 bases. The CDR3 bases are TGTGCCAGCAGCTTAGGCCCCGGACAGGGGGCGAGGTACTATGGCTACACCTTC. It yields the protein CASSLGPGQGARYYGYTF.

The chain is built from TRBV5-8 and TRBJ2-3; D call uncertain. V lost 0 bases, J lost 2 bases, and 10 bases lay in between. In germline, CDR1 is SGHTS, CDR2 YDEGEE. There are 15 residues in the CDR3. As DNA, the CDR3 is TGTGCCAGCAGCTTGGCTCCCCGATACACAGATACGCAGTATTTT. This codes for CASSLAPRYTDTQYF.

V is TRBV11-2 and J is TRBJ2-1; no definite D call. This CDR3 has 14 amino acids. V was cut by 0 bases and J by 9 bases, with 12 bases left in between. In germline, CDR1 is SGHAT, CDR2 FQNNGV. DNA of the CDR3: TGTGCCAGCAGCTTAGATCCTTCCGCTCGTGAGCAGTTCTTC. Protein product: CASSLDPSAREQFF.

V and J are TRBV18 and TRBJ2-3, with D perhaps being TRBD1 or TRBD2 (5 bases each). Germline V CDR1 and CDR2: KGHSH, LQKENI. The CDR3 is made up of 14 amino acids. The germline V and J ends were trimmed by 4 bases and 0 bases, with 8 bases remaining between them. The CDR3 nucleotides are TGTGCCAGCTCACTACGGGACAGCACAGATACGCAGTATTTT. The encoded protein is CASSLRDSTDTQYF.

The V gene is TRBV29-1, the J gene TRBJ2-7, with D possibly TRBD1 on 6 matching bases. Trimming left V 5 bases short and J 7 bases short, with 12 bases between. The CDR3 runs 11 residues. Germline-derived CDR1 and CDR2 are SQVTM and ANQGSEA. The DNA for the CDR3 is TGCAGCGTTACAACAGGGTGGGAGCAGTACTTC. This sequence encodes CSVTTGWEQYF.

V and J are TRBV29-1 and TRBJ2-5; D is perhaps TRBD1 (5 bases). CDR1 and CDR2 from the germline V gene are SQVTM and ANQGSEA. The CDR3 spans 12 residues. V was clipped by 4 bases and J by 10 bases, with 16 bases between them. The CDR3 region is CSVVHQTAFQYF. The CDR3 region has the DNA TGCAGCGTTGTCCACCAGACAGCCTTCCAGTACTTC. The whole variable domain, filled in from reference TRBV29-1 and TRBJ2-5, reads SAVISQKPSRDICQRGTSLTIQCQVDSQVTMMFWYRQQPGQSLTLIATANQGSEATYESGFVIDKFPISRPNLTFSTLTVSNMSPEDSSIYLCSVVHQTAFQYFGPGTRLLVL.

The chain recombines TRBV5-1 with TRBJ2-1, with TRBD2 matching 9 bases. With 2 bases clipped from V and 5 bases from J, the junction kept 8 bases outside the gene matches. The length of the CDR3 is 16 residues. Germline-derived CDR1 and CDR2 are SGHRS and YFSETQ. In nucleotides, the CDR3 is TGCGCCAGCAGCTTAGACGGACTAGCGAGCCACAATGAGCAGTTCTTC. Protein: CASSLDGLASHNEQFF. Drawing the rest from reference TRBV5-1 and TRBJ2-1, the complete variable domain is KAGVTQTPRYLIKTRGQQVTLSCSPISGHRSVSWYQQTPGQGLQFLFEYFSETQRNKGNFPGRFSGRQFSNSRSEMNVSTLELGDSALYLCASSLDGLASHNEQFFGPGTRLTVL.

J is TRBJ2-7 and V is TRBV7-9; 10 nucleotides align to TRBD1. V trimming: 8 bases; J trimming: 2 bases; junction bases outside the gene matches: 6. Germline loops: CDR1 SEHNR, CDR2 FQNEAQ (reference sequence). CDR3 length: 14 amino acids. The CDR3 region has the DNA TGTGCCAGCCACTCGGGACAGGGGACCTACGAGCAGTACTTC. Translated, it gives CASHSGQGTYEQYF.

The V and J genes are TRBV19 and TRBJ2-7, with 8 bases aligning to TRBD2. The V segment lost 2 bases and the J segment 5 bases; nucleotides outside the gene matches: 8. Germline CDR1 and CDR2: LNHDA and SQIVND (reference sequence). This CDR3 region has 15 residues. CDR3: CASSIISAGDHEQYF. As DNA, the CDR3 is TGTGCCAGTAGTATAATATCAGCGGGGGATCACGAGCAGTACTTC.

The gene calls are TRBV29-1 and TRBJ1-1, with D unclear. CDR3 size: 12 residues. The V end was cut by 6 bases, the J end by 1 base, with 9 bases between. The germline V gene has CDR1 SQVTM and CDR2 ANQGSEA. The CDR3 region has the DNA TGCAGCGTAGAAACACCGAACACTGAAGCTTTCTTT. Translated, it gives CSVETPNTEAFF.

The sample holds one count of this clone. The J gene is TRBJ2-3, the V gene TRBV7-2; 8 bases agree with TRBD2. From germline, CDR1 is SGHTA and CDR2 FQGNSA. V lost 4 bases and J lost 2; bases outside the gene matches: 8. The CDR3 length is 16 residues. For the CDR3, the DNA is TGTGCCAGCAGCTGGGACGGGGGGGCCGCCACAGATACGCAGTATTTT. Its translation: CASSWDGGAATDTQYF.

This chain connects TRBV12-3 or TRBV12-4 to TRBJ2-5; D call uncertain. Trimming pared 6 bases from V and 4 bases from J, leaving 12 bases between. This CDR3 has 13 amino acids. In DNA, the CDR3 is TGTGCCAGCAGCCGCCTTTTGGGAGAGACCCAGTACTTC. Its translation: CASSRLLGETQYF.

In its sample, this clone was seen once. The genes are TRBV18 and TRBJ2-7, with 10 nucleotides matching TRBD1. CDR1 and CDR2 (germline): KGHSH, LQKENI. Losses at the gene ends were 3 bases for V and 4 bases for J; bases not matched to a gene: 3. The CDR3 contains 14 residues. CDR3 DNA: TGTGCCAGCTCACCGGGACAGGGGATTTACGAGCAGTACTTC. This gives the protein CASSPGQGIYEQYF.